These T cell receptor beta chains were read from a single sample in a study of blood T cells in healthy people across ages. TCRdb reprocessed the 5' RACE reads via MiXCR and lists one record per CDR3 protein. This repertoire shows approximately 810,000 distinct CDR3 sequences, more than 25% found once; its top ten account for 17%. The sequenced sample was blood. These TCRs come from a woman older than 75 in good health. CDR3s include the opening cysteine and the closing phenylalanine or tryptophan. A D gene is named only where the DNA matches it firmly. Only part of the rows carry a size: once, few, many, or a class if the clone is expanded.

d_gene,abundance,v_gene,j_gene,len,CDR3nt,CDR3aa
.,many,TRBV7-9,TRBJ1-2,15,TGTGCCAGCAGCTTAGGGACCCGTCTTGAGAGTGGCTACACCTTC,CASSLGTRLESGYTF
.,.,TRBV7-2,TRBJ1-2,14,TGTGCCAGCAGCTCCCGGGACGGATACTATGGCTACACCTTC,CASSSRDGYYGYTF
.,.,TRBV6-2/TRBV6-3,TRBJ2-7,12,TGTGCCAGCAGTTGGGGGATTGGCGAGCAGTACTTC,CASSWGIGEQYF
.,.,TRBV12-3/TRBV12-4,TRBJ2-3,16,TGTGCCAGCAGTTTCAGGACTAGAGGGGGGGGAGATGCGCAGTATTTT,CASSFRTRGGGDAQYF
TRBD1,once,TRBV7-2,TRBJ1-6,17,TGTGCCAGCAGCTATCGTACAGGGGGGAACTATAATTCACCCCTCCACTTT,CASSYRTGGNYNSPLHF
TRBD1,.,TRBV4-2,TRBJ1-3,17,TGTGCCAGCAGCCAAGATGGCAGGGGGATGACTGGAAACACCATATATTTT,CASSQDGRGMTGNTIYF
.,few,TRBV20-1,TRBJ2-1,15,TGCGGTGCTACCGAACCGGGACCTCCATGGGGTGAGCAGTTCTTC,CGATEPGPPWGEQFF
.,.,TRBV3-1,TRBJ2-1,14,TGTGCCAGCAGCCCCCCGGACCCCTACAATGAGCAGTTCTTC,CASSPPDPYNEQFF
TRBD1,.,TRBV6-1,TRBJ1-1,12,TGTGCCAGCAGCTTGGACAGGCGTGAAGCTTTCTTT,CASSLDRREAFF
TRBD1,few,TRBV3-1,TRBJ2-1,16,TGTGCCAGCAGCCTTAAAACAGGGGCCGCTTGCAATGAGCAGTTCTTC,CASSLKTGAACNEQFF
.,.,TRBV7-6,TRBJ1-1,13,TGTGCCAGCAGCCCACGCGGCCCTAACGAAGCTTTCTTT,CASSPRGPNEAFF
.,.,TRBV5-1,TRBJ2-7,14,TGTGCCAGCAGCTCGGGGGCCTCGCGGTACGAGCAGTACTTC,CASSSGASRYEQYF
.,.,TRBV4-3,TRBJ2-3,13,TGCGCCAGCAACCAAGATTTGACAGATACGCAGTATTTT,CASNQDLTDTQYF
TRBD2,.,TRBV20-1,TRBJ2-1,13,TGCAGTGCAACAGTAGCGGGGTACAATGAGCAGTTCTTC,CSATVAGYNEQFF
.,once,TRBV7-2,TRBJ2-7,14,TGTGCCAGCAGCTGGGAATGGAGCTTTAACGAGCAGTACTTC,CASSWEWSFNEQYF
TRBD2,.,TRBV7-2,TRBJ2-7,15,TGTGCCAGCAGCTCCTGGGGGGGAGACGCCTACGAGCAGTACTTC,CASSSWGGDAYEQYF
.,.,TRBV28,TRBJ1-1,16,TGTGCCAGCAGATACAAACCCCAGGGCGTGAACACTGAAGCTTTCTTT,CASRYKPQGVNTEAFF
.,many,TRBV20-1,TRBJ2-5,15,TGCAGTGCTAGATTGGGACCTCCAGCCCAAGAGACCCAGTACTTC,CSARLGPPAQETQYF
.,many,TRBV20-1,TRBJ1-2,16,TGCAGTGCTAGAGATAGGGGAAAAGGGAGGGTCTATGGCTACACCTTC,CSARDRGKGRVYGYTF
.,.,TRBV20-1,TRBJ1-1,13,TGCAGTGCTAGTGGGGGCTGGAACACTGAAGCTTTCTTT,CSASGGWNTEAFF
.,.,TRBV29-1,TRBJ2-5,15,TGCAGCGTTGGCCAAAGGGGGGGAACCCAAGAGACCCAGTACTTC,CSVGQRGGTQETQYF
.,.,TRBV20-1,TRBJ1-2,12,TGCAGTGCTAGAGGAGCAGGATTTGGCTACACCTTC,CSARGAGFGYTF
.,many,TRBV9,TRBJ2-1,15,TGTGCCAGCAGCGTACGAGGGGCCCTTCGGGATGAGCAGTTCTTC,CASSVRGALRDEQFF
.,.,TRBV20-1,TRBJ2-1,15,TGCAGCGCTAGTTACTGGGCGGGGAAACACAATGAGCAGTTCTTC,CSASYWAGKHNEQFF
.,many,TRBV18,TRBJ1-2,15,TGTGCCAGCTCACTTACCTTAGGACAAGACTATGGCTACACCTTC,CASSLTLGQDYGYTF
.,many,TRBV10-3,TRBJ2-4,19,TGTGCCATCAGTGAGGAGAGGGGGATGGCAACACTAGCCAAAAACATTCAGTACTTC,CAISEERGMATLAKNIQYF
.,.,TRBV20-1,TRBJ1-5,17,TGCAGTGCTAGAGATTCATTGGGCTACAGGAGCAATCAGCCCCAGCATTTT,CSARDSLGYRSNQPQHF
TRBD2,.,TRBV11-2,TRBJ2-1,16,TGTGTCAGCAGCTCCCGACTAGCCTACGCCGACAATGAGCAGTTCTTC,CVSSSRLAYADNEQFF
.,few,TRBV6-1,TRBJ1-1,15,TGTGCCAGCAGTGAATTGGGGGGGCTCGTAGTGGAAGCTTTCTTT,CASSELGGLVVEAFF
.,few,TRBV6-6,TRBJ1-6,13,TGTGCCAGCAGTTACCGGGAGGCCTCACCCCTCCACTTT,CASSYREASPLHF
.,many,TRBV6-5,TRBJ2-6,18,TGTGCCAGCAGTTCGTCCGGGACCGACTTCTCTGGGGCCAACGTCCTGACTTTC,CASSSSGTDFSGANVLTF
TRBD2,.,TRBV7-9,TRBJ2-3,17,TGTGCCAGCAGCTTAGGGCAAGCGGGATCCCGCACAGATACGCAGTATTTT,CASSLGQAGSRTDTQYF
.,.,TRBV6-2/TRBV6-3,TRBJ1-4,17,TGTGCCAGCACCTCCCGACACTTGGGGACTAAAAATGAAAAACTGTTTTTT,CASTSRHLGTKNEKLFF
.,few,TRBV6-2/TRBV6-3,TRBJ2-7,15,TGTGCCAGCAGTTACTCCGGGACAAGGCCATGGGAGCAGTACTTC,CASSYSGTRPWEQYF
TRBD2,many,TRBV20-1,TRBJ2-7,15,TGCAGTGCTAGGGATAGCGGGGGCCAAACCTACGAGCAGTACTTC,CSARDSGGQTYEQYF
.,many,TRBV6-6,TRBJ2-3,14,TGTGCCAGCAGTTACCCTGGTGGGTCAGATACGCAGTATTTT,CASSYPGGSDTQYF
TRBD1,.,TRBV29-1,TRBJ1-1,13,TGCAGCGTTGACGACGGACAGGGAATTGGAGCTTTCTTT,CSVDDGQGIGAFF
.,.,TRBV18,TRBJ1-1,14,TGTGCCAGCTCACGTACAGGACTCCGCACTGAAGCTTTCTTT,CASSRTGLRTEAFF
.,.,TRBV25-1,TRBJ1-5,16,TGTGCCAGCAGTGAACCAACCCCAGGGGTCAATCAGCCCCAGCATTTT,CASSEPTPGVNQPQHF
.,.,TRBV12-3/TRBV12-4,TRBJ2-7,12,TGTGCCAGCAGTTTTCTAGCCAGCGAGCAGTACTTC,CASSFLASEQYF
.,many,TRBV3-1,TRBJ2-7,14,TGTGCCAGCAGCCAAGAACCGGTGGTTGGGGAGCAGTACTTC,CASSQEPVVGEQYF
.,many,TRBV12-3/TRBV12-4,TRBJ2-7,11,TGTGCCAGCAGCGATTACAATGAGCAGTACTTC,CASSDYNEQYF
.,many,TRBV7-2,TRBJ2-4,15,TGTGCCAGCAGCTCAGTGGCAGGGTGGGTTAACATTCAGTACTTC,CASSSVAGWVNIQYF
TRBD1,.,TRBV20-1,TRBJ2-2,14,TGCAGTGCTAGAGCGACAGGGGCTACCGGGGAGCTGTTTTTT,CSARATGATGELFF
.,.,TRBV7-6,TRBJ1-4,17,TGTGCCAGCAGCTTTAGGGTTGGCGGTGCAACTAATGAAAAACTGTTTTTT,CASSFRVGGATNEKLFF
.,many,TRBV21-1,TRBJ2-3,19,TGTGCCAGCAGCAAAGAGGGGCCTAGGAGTGGAAGAGACGCAGATACGCAGTATTTT,CASSKEGPRSGRDADTQYF
.,.,TRBV6-6,TRBJ1-2,14,TGTGCCAGCAGTTACCAGGCAGGGGAATATGGCTACACCTTC,CASSYQAGEYGYTF
TRBD2,.,TRBV3-1,TRBJ2-1,15,TGTGCCAGCGGTTCAACGGGGGGGTCCTACAATGAGCAGTTCTTC,CASGSTGGSYNEQFF
TRBD1,many,TRBV4-3,TRBJ2-6,19,TGCGCCAGCAGCCGTAACCCCGGACAGGGGAGCTCTGGGGCCAACGTCCTGACTTTC,CASSRNPGQGSSGANVLTF
.,.,TRBV29-1,TRBJ1-2,13,TGCAGCGTTGATTGGGGAGATGGCTATGGCTACACCTTC,CSVDWGDGYGYTF
.,.,TRBV7-8,TRBJ2-3,14,TGTGCCTCGGCCACGGGCCCTAGCACAGATACGCAGTATTTT,CASATGPSTDTQYF
TRBD2,.,TRBV20-1,TRBJ2-7,16,TGCAGTGCTAGATTAGATGGACTAGCGGGACCTGGCGAGCAGTACTTC,CSARLDGLAGPGEQYF
TRBD2,many,TRBV20-1,TRBJ2-1,16,TGCAGTGCTAGAGACCTTGGGACTAGCGGTTACAATGAGCAGTTCTTC,CSARDLGTSGYNEQFF
.,few,TRBV2,TRBJ2-5,13,TGTGCCAGCGGAGGCCAGGGTAAAGAGACCCAGTACTTC,CASGGQGKETQYF
.,few,TRBV4-3,TRBJ1-1,13,TGCGCCAGCAGCCAAGATCTTCCCGAGTCAGCTTTCTTT,CASSQDLPESAFF
TRBD1,.,TRBV12-3/TRBV12-4,TRBJ2-5,16,TGTGCCAGCAGTCCTGGGACAGAAATCCTACAAGAGACCCAGTACTTC,CASSPGTEILQETQYF
.,.,TRBV14,TRBJ2-3,16,TGTGCCAGCAGCCAAGGTTTGAGTCCCCGCTCAGATACGCAGTATTTT,CASSQGLSPRSDTQYF
TRBD1,.,TRBV7-3,TRBJ1-2,16,TGTGCCAGCAGCTCCCGAGCGGGAGACAGGGGAAGAGGCTACACCTTC,CASSSRAGDRGRGYTF
TRBD1,.,TRBV10-3,TRBJ1-1,14,TGTGCCATCAGTCCGACAGGGTCCGACACTGAAGCTTTCTTT,CAISPTGSDTEAFF